This T cell receptor (beta chain) appears in the sequencing data of a study of CD8+ T cells in alopecia areata. This clone was detected only once. In alopecia areata patients, both lesional scalp punch biopsies and peripheral blood were collected. The CDR3 loop spans 13 amino acids. Germline V gene lookup returns CDR1 SQVTM and CDR2 ANQGSEA. V lost 7 bases to trimming and J lost 2 bases; unmatched junction nucleotides: 7. The sequencing template was cDNA reverse transcribed from extracted RNA. The repertoire was sequenced with immunoSEQ multiplex PCR; TCRdb's copy has only in-frame clones and lacks some. The table records almost 250,000 clones, roughly two thirds of them present only once.

Sequenced here: CD4+ T cells sorted from blood, sampled at week 0. This TCR derives from a human donor with alopecia areata. The rearrangement joins TRBV29-1 to TRBJ2-5; 7 bases align to TRBD2. The CDR3 bases are TGCAGCGCAGCCCCGGGGGGACAAGAGACCCAGTACTTC. Protein: CSAAPGGQETQYF.